This paragraph reports one T cell receptor (beta chain). Its antigen is as yet unknown. TCRdb reprocessed the 5' RACE reads with MiXCR, giving one entry per CDR3 protein. This repertoire shows approximately 89,000 distinct CDR3 sequences, around 13% found once; its top ten account for roughly 40%. The data derive from a study of T-cell memory formation after mild COVID-19. CDR1 DFQATT and CDR2 SNEGSKA come from the germline V gene (reference sequence). V shed 0 bases, J shed 7 bases, and the junction held 2 bases outside the gene matches. CDR3 length: 13 amino acids. Study results and limitations: Later expanders leaned CD4+, whereas day 15 to 85 contracting clones were balanced CD4/CD8.

This sequence originates from a man aged 18 to 30 who had mild COVID-19 (a few samples of this study predate the infection). Cell type and time point are not known. Material for sequencing was PBMCs or a T cell subset sorted from them (not recorded which). This chain joins TRBV20-1 and TRBJ2-1, with TRBD2 matching 8 bases. DNA for the CDR3: TGCAGTGCTAGAGATGGACTAGCTAATGAGCAGTTCTTC. Translated: CSARDGLANEQFF.